This is a list of T cell receptor beta chains from one sample in a study of CD8 T cells in ankylosing spondylitis. MiXCR was run by TCRdb on the 5' RACE reads, yielding one entry per CDR3 protein. This table holds over 700,000 distinct CDR3 sequences, under 20% found once. Sequenced material: blood, either unsorted or a sorted T cell fraction (not recorded which). All receptors come from a male donor with ankylosing spondylitis. Each CDR3 is given with its conserved first and last residue. D genes are given only for firm matches. Size values are once, few and many counts, or a class for expanded clones, and some rows have none.

len	abundance	d_gene	j_gene	v_gene	CDR3aa	CDR3nt
14	.	.	TRBJ2-7	TRBV6-4	CASSDARTTYEQYF	TGTGCCAGCAGTGACGCCCGGACTACCTACGAGCAGTACTTC
14	.	.	TRBJ2-1	TRBV5-1	CASSSQGIYNEQFF	TGCGCCAGCAGCTCGCAGGGTATCTACAATGAGCAGTTCTTC
16	few	.	TRBJ2-3	TRBV3-1	CASSLHSDRLTDTQYF	TGTGCCAGCAGCCTTCACTCGGACAGACTCACAGATACGCAGTATTTT
18	few	TRBD1	TRBJ2-7	TRBV27	CASTIGDREPGFSYEQYF	TGTGCCAGCACCATAGGGGACAGAGAACCAGGATTCTCCTACGAGCAGTACTTC
14	few	.	TRBJ2-7	TRBV11-3	CASSPWVATYEQYF	TGTGCCAGCAGCCCATGGGTGGCGACCTACGAGCAGTACTTC
11	few	.	TRBJ1-1	TRBV29-1	CSVQTITEAFF	TGCAGCGTTCAGACGATCACTGAAGCTTTCTTT
14	few	.	TRBJ2-7	TRBV10-3	CAISEPGGGGEQYF	TGTGCCATCAGTGAGCCCGGGGGAGGCGGCGAGCAGTACTTC
14	few	.	TRBJ1-1	TRBV6-1	CASSPGGFGTEAFF	TGTGCCAGCAGCCCCGGGGGCTTCGGCACTGAAGCTTTCTTT
15	few	.	TRBJ2-7	TRBV20-1	CSARSRAPPYYEQYF	TGCAGTGCTAGGAGCAGGGCCCCACCTTATTACGAGCAGTACTTC
14	.	.	TRBJ2-7	TRBV6-1	CASSTRRGSYEQYF	TGTGCCAGCAGTACGCGCCGGGGGTCCTACGAGCAGTACTTC
16	.	TRBD1	TRBJ1-1	TRBV6-5	CASSNYFGTGNTEAFF	TGTGCCAGCAGTAACTACTTCGGGACAGGGAACACTGAAGCTTTCTTT
14	.	TRBD1	TRBJ2-3	TRBV20-1	CSASATGGPDTQYF	TGCAGTGCTAGCGCGACAGGGGGCCCAGATACGCAGTATTTT
15	few	TRBD2	TRBJ2-3	TRBV10-3	CAISDAGGTGNTQYF	TGTGCCATCAGTGACGCGGGGGGGACCGGGAATACGCAGTATTTT
15	.	TRBD1	TRBJ2-2	TRBV29-1	CSVVKGTGGLGELFF	TGCAGCGTCGTGAAAGGGACAGGGGGCCTCGGGGAGCTGTTTTTT
16	few	TRBD1	TRBJ1-1	TRBV11-2	CASSPKTGVMGTEAFF	TGTGCCAGCAGCCCTAAGACAGGGGTAATGGGCACTGAAGCTTTCTTT
14	.	.	TRBJ2-2	TRBV12-3/TRBV12-4	CASSLYRNTGELFF	TGTGCCAGCAGTTTGTACAGGAACACCGGGGAGCTGTTTTTT
14	few	.	TRBJ2-2	TRBV7-9	CASSSMTDTGELFF	TGTGCCAGCAGTTCTATGACGGACACCGGGGAGCTGTTTTTT
16	.	TRBD2	TRBJ2-1	TRBV24-1	CATSDLSGGRPNEQFF	TGTGCCACCAGTGATTTGAGTGGCGGGAGGCCCAATGAGCAGTTCTTC
16	few	TRBD2	TRBJ2-2	TRBV29-1	CSGRLAGGVATGELFF	TGCAGCGGCCGACTAGCGGGAGGGGTAGCGACCGGGGAGCTGTTTTTT
14	few	.	TRBJ1-4	TRBV6-1	CASSELRTSEKLFF	TGTGCCAGCAGTGAATTACGGACATCCGAAAAACTGTTTTTT
12	few	.	TRBJ2-5	TRBV20-1	CSAFRTQETQYF	TGCAGTGCGTTCAGGACCCAAGAGACCCAGTACTTC
15	.	TRBD2	TRBJ2-7	TRBV20-1	CSAPAGRGRTHEQYF	TGCAGTGCCCCGGCGGGGCGGGGGAGGACCCACGAGCAGTACTTC
16	.	TRBD2	TRBJ2-3	TRBV28	CASSSGGGLWADTQYF	TGTGCCAGCAGTTCGGGAGGCGGGCTATGGGCAGATACGCAGTATTTT
14	.	.	TRBJ1-6	TRBV12-5	CASGFGEDNSPLHF	TGTGCTAGTGGTTTTGGGGAAGATAATTCACCCCTCCACTTT
13	.	.	TRBJ2-7	TRBV27	CASGIPLIREQYF	TGTGCCAGCGGGATTCCCCTAATACGAGAGCAGTACTTC
14	few	TRBD1	TRBJ1-2	TRBV25-1	CASGTGTGTIGYTF	TGTGCCAGCGGTACCGGGACAGGGACTATCGGCTACACCTTC
13	.	.	TRBJ1-5	TRBV20-1	CSAREQNNQPQHF	TGCAGTGCTAGGGAGCAGAACAATCAGCCCCAGCATTTT
15	.	.	TRBJ1-3	TRBV28	CASRSPQHRGNTIYF	TGTGCCAGCAGGTCGCCGCAACATCGCGGAAACACCATATATTTT
14	.	.	TRBJ1-6	TRBV11-3	CASSHDGLNSPLHF	TGTGCCAGCAGCCATGACGGCTTGAATTCACCCCTCCACTTT
13	few	.	TRBJ2-7	TRBV20-1	CSAPRRASYEQYF	TGCAGTGCCCCACGGAGGGCCTCCTACGAGCAGTACTTC
13	few	.	TRBJ1-2	TRBV6-6	CASSQGGADGYTF	TGTGCCAGCAGTCAAGGGGGAGCCGATGGCTACACCTTC
15	few	.	TRBJ1-6	TRBV7-2	CASSLTESNNSPLHF	TGTGCCAGCAGCTTGACAGAATCGAATAATTCACCCCTCCACTTT
16	.	.	TRBJ2-2	TRBV29-1	CSVEDHGADFTGELFF	TGCAGCGTTGAAGATCATGGGGCAGACTTCACCGGGGAGCTGTTTTTT
14	.	TRBD1	TRBJ1-2	TRBV6-1	CASSRTGGYYGYTF	TGTGCCAGCAGTCGGACAGGGGGCTACTATGGCTACACCTTC
14	.	.	TRBJ2-1	TRBV2	CASSYYSSYNEQFF	TGTGCCAGCAGTTACTATAGCTCCTACAATGAGCAGTTCTTC
14	few	.	TRBJ1-2	TRBV29-1	CSVVTRAANYGYTF	TGCAGCGTTGTGACCAGGGCCGCTAACTATGGCTACACCTTC
15	.	.	TRBJ2-3	TRBV20-1	CSASTGRGGADTQYF	TGCAGTGCTAGTACCGGGAGAGGGGGAGCAGATACGCAGTATTTT
14	.	.	TRBJ2-3	TRBV4-1	CASSQEELSDTQYF	TGCGCCAGCAGCCAAGAAGAGCTGTCAGATACGCAGTATTTT
16	few	TRBD2	TRBJ2-7	TRBV4-3	CASSQDSPSGTYEQYF	TGCGCCAGCAGCCAAGACTCCCCTAGCGGGACCTACGAGCAGTACTTC
13	.	.	TRBJ2-5	TRBV20-1	CSAETGSEETQYF	TGCAGTGCCGAGACAGGATCGGAAGAGACCCAGTACTTC
16	few	.	TRBJ2-7	TRBV27	CASSLWSGAAINEQYF	TGTGCCAGCAGTTTATGGTCGGGGGCTGCGATTAACGAGCAGTACTTC
15	.	TRBD2	TRBJ2-3	TRBV5-4	CASSFRGGLLDTQYF	TGTGCCAGCAGCTTCCGGGGGGGCCTCTTGGATACGCAGTATTTT
13	few	.	TRBJ2-7	TRBV11-2	CASSPMRAYEQYF	TGTGCCAGCAGCCCCATGAGGGCCTACGAGCAGTACTTC
16	.	TRBD1	TRBJ1-1	TRBV15	CATSRGEGAHNTEAFF	TGTGCCACCAGCAGAGGAGAGGGGGCTCATAATACTGAAGCTTTCTTT